This T cell receptor beta chain was recovered during a study of type 1 regulatory T cells. At the level of the study: An in vitro protocol generated T-allo10, a Tr1-enriched, alloantigen-specific CD4 T cell product.

The CDR3 is 11 amino acids. Trimming removed 0 bases at V and 12 bases at J, with 8 bases between. Germline V gene sequence: CDR1 SGDLS, CDR2 YYNGEE. TCRdb reprocessed the reads via MiXCR and lists one record per CDR3 protein. The sample consists of about 23,000 distinct CDR3 sequences, around 43% of them appearing once. As regards this clonotype: Its antigen remains unidentified.

This TCR came from a human donor in good health. The specimen sequenced was cultured T cells, either the whole culture or a sorted T cell fraction (not recorded which). This chain links TRBV9 with TRBJ2-3, with D possibly being TRBD1 (5 bases). The CDR3 nucleotides are TGTGCCAGCAGCGTAGGGGGCAGACAGTATTTT. As protein: CASSVGGRQYF.